One TCR beta chain is described in this entry. Its antigen is unknown. Clones were read by immunoSEQ multiplex PCR, and TCRdb kept only the in-frame ones, dropping some. The sample yields 70,000 to 95,000 clones, roughly 93% seen once. This record belongs to a study of siplizumab effects on memory and regulatory T cells. Findings of the study overall: Alloreactive sequences traceable to unstimulated CD4+ memory cells were significantly reduced by siplizumab. Naive T cells appeared more diverse than memory cells and seemed to be major alloresponse contributors. Versus around 25% in controls, the mappable alloreactive CD4+ clones averaged roughly 70% Treg-derived with siplizumab.

The CDR3 loop spans 14 amino acids. In germline, CDR1 is SGHNT, CDR2 YENEEA. Trimming removed 0 bases from V and 0 bases from J, with 2 bases in between. The material sequenced was CD8+ T cells sorted from blood. The chain is built from TRBV11-3 and TRBJ2-2; D call uncertain. This TCR was sampled from a human donor in good health. As DNA, the CDR3 is TGTGCCAGCAGCTTAGATCCGAACACCGGGGAGCTGTTTTTT. Protein sequence: CASSLDPNTGELFF. The whole variable domain, filled in from reference TRBV11-3 and TRBJ2-2, reads EAGVVQSPRYKIIEKKQPVAFWCNPISGHNTLYWYLQNLGQGPELLIRYENEEAVDDSQLPKDRFSAERLKGVDSTLKIQPAELGDSAVYLCASSLDPNTGELFFGEGSRLTVL.